This TCR beta chain derives from a study of Ad26.COV2.S vaccination and SARS-CoV-2 variants. On the study more broadly: Ad26.COV2.S, an intramuscular injection, was given once or twice 56 days apart. Findings and caveats of the study: It was found that vaccine and placebo recipients had similar non-spike TCR breadth. Vaccine recipients showed a spike-specific TCR breadth that was higher than in placebo recipients.

From germline, CDR1 is LNHNV and CDR2 YYDKDF (reference sequence). Trimming left V 1 base short and J 5 bases short, with 12 bases between. The CDR3 is 16 residues long. Clones were sequenced by immunoSEQ multiplex PCR, and TCRdb holds only the in-frame ones, with some missing. The data hold hundreds of thousands of clones, with 85% to 90% observed a single time. Notes on this clone: Antigen unknown.

Treatment specified: roughly 18 received Ad26.COV2.S at low or high dose, single or two shots; about 5 received placebo; per-sample allocation not given. On day 63 after the first injection, vaccine and placebo recipients gave samples. The input for sequencing was peripheral blood, taken in a trial of Ad26.COV2.S vaccine versus placebo. The chain has TRBV15 and TRBJ1-6; perhaps TRBD1 as D (5 bases). The clonotype originates from a person between 18 and 59 years old who received the Ad26.COV2.S COVID-19 vaccine or a placebo. This CDR3 reads CATSRVPGTDNSPLHF. The CDR3 nucleotides read TGTGCCACCAGCAGAGTCCCCGGGACGGATAATTCACCCCTCCACTTT.